A selection of T cell receptor beta chains follows, all from one sample in a study of spatial heterogeneity in lung cancer. TCRdb ran MiXCR on the 5' RACE reads and lists one entry per CDR3 protein. The data show around 100,000 distinct CDR3 sequences, around 4.3% seen once. The sequencing used lung tumor tissue, collected at surgery. These receptors came from a male donor with early-stage non-small cell lung cancer. CDR3s include the opening cysteine and the closing phenylalanine or tryptophan. D genes are given only for firm matches. Clone size appears in some rows only: once, few, many, or a class for an expanded clone.

len	v_gene	j_gene	d_gene	abundance	CDR3nt	CDR3aa
12	TRBV29-1	TRBJ2-7	.	many	TGCAGCGGGTCGTACGGCTCCTACGAGCAGTACTTC	CSGSYGSYEQYF
13	TRBV7-9	TRBJ1-2	.	many	TGTGCCAGCAGCACAGGCGGGTACTATGGCTACACCTTC	CASSTGGYYGYTF
13	TRBV7-9	TRBJ1-5	.	many	TGTGCCAGCAGCTTGCAGGGAAATCAGCCCCAGCATTTT	CASSLQGNQPQHF
12	TRBV28	TRBJ1-6	.	many	TGTGCCAGCAGTTTACAGCGGGGACCCCTCCACTTT	CASSLQRGPLHF
12	TRBV6-6	TRBJ1-6	.	many	TGTGCCAGCAGCCACCTCCGGTCACCCCTCCACTTT	CASSHLRSPLHF
14	TRBV18	TRBJ2-5	TRBD2	.	TGTGCCAGCTCACCGCCTAGCGGGACAGAGACCCAGTACTTC	CASSPPSGTETQYF
11	TRBV29-1	TRBJ2-3	.	many	TGCAGCGTTGATAGCACAGATACGCAGTATTTT	CSVDSTDTQYF
17	TRBV7-6	TRBJ1-5	TRBD1	many	TGTGCCAGCAGCAAGGGACAGCACGTCGTTAGGGATCAGCCCCAGCATTTT	CASSKGQHVVRDQPQHF
19	TRBV28	TRBJ1-6	TRBD1	many	TGTGCCAGCAGTACTGCCTCGGACAGGGACCGAACCAAACATTCACCCCTCCACTTT	CASSTASDRDRTKHSPLHF
15	TRBV20-1	TRBJ2-7	TRBD2	many	TGCAGTGCTAGGCTGGGACTAGGAGGGAACTACGAGCAGTACTTC	CSARLGLGGNYEQYF
15	TRBV29-1	TRBJ2-3	TRBD1	few	TGCAGCGTTGCCTTAGGGACAGGGGGTGGAGATACGCAGTATTTT	CSVALGTGGGDTQYF
13	TRBV28	TRBJ2-7	.	many	TGTGCCAGCAGTTTCATGGGGGTTAACGAGCAGTACTTC	CASSFMGVNEQYF
12	TRBV3-1	TRBJ1-1	.	many	TGTGCCAGCAGCCAAGTCGACACTGAAGCTTTCTTT	CASSQVDTEAFF
17	TRBV5-6	TRBJ2-1	.	.	TGTGCCAGCAGCTTGGTTTATGGTTCAGGTTCCTACAATGAGCAGTTCTTC	CASSLVYGSGSYNEQFF
16	TRBV5-1	TRBJ2-3	.	few	TGCGCCAGCAGCTTGAATGCGGGCCCCAACACAGATACGCAGTATTTT	CASSLNAGPNTDTQYF
14	TRBV6-6	TRBJ2-5	.	.	TGTGCCAGCAGTTACTCTGGGGGAGAAGAGACCCAGTACTTC	CASSYSGGEETQYF
13	TRBV7-9	TRBJ2-1	.	.	TGTGCTATACGGCGGGACCAGGGGGATGAGCAGTTCTTC	CAIRRDQGDEQFF
17	TRBV20-1	TRBJ2-1	TRBD2	many	TGCAGTGCTAGAGGTTTGGACGGGACTAGAACTTACGGTGAGCAGTTCTTC	CSARGLDGTRTYGEQFF
14	TRBV5-1	TRBJ2-5	.	many	TGCGCCAGCAGCCGGGATGGACAGCAAGAGACCCAGTACTTC	CASSRDGQQETQYF
14	TRBV28	TRBJ1-5	.	.	TGTGCCAGCAGTTCCTCAGGTCCTCGTCAGCCCCAGCATTTT	CASSSSGPRQPQHF
14	TRBV20-1	TRBJ2-3	TRBD2	many	TGCAGTGCTCTAGCGGGAGGGGGCACAGATACGCAGTATTTT	CSALAGGGTDTQYF
14	TRBV3-1	TRBJ1-6	.	many	TGTGCCAGCAGCTCCCTGGCTTCCTATTCACCCCTCCACTTT	CASSSLASYSPLHF
15	TRBV2	TRBJ2-3	.	many	TGTGCAGGTTGGCGACTAGTAGCCGTGCCAGATACGCAGTATTTT	CAGWRLVAVPDTQYF
14	TRBV5-1	TRBJ1-1	.	many	TGCGCCAGCTCATTGGAGAGACAGTCCACTGAAGCTTTCTTT	CASSLERQSTEAFF
14	TRBV5-1	TRBJ2-7	.	few	TGCGCCAGCAGCGCAGGACAAGCATCCTACGAGCAGTACTTC	CASSAGQASYEQYF
17	TRBV4-2	TRBJ2-1	.	many	TGTGCCAGCAGCCGACACCCGGGCCTCAGAGACCACAATGAGCAGTTCTTC	CASSRHPGLRDHNEQFF
13	TRBV28	TRBJ2-5	.	many	TGTGCCAGCAGTTTAATACTGTCGGAGACCCAGTACTTC	CASSLILSETQYF
15	TRBV12-3/TRBV12-4	TRBJ2-2	.	few	TGTGCCAGCGGCCAGCGAGGAAGAGGTCGAAGGGAGCTGTTTTTT	CASGQRGRGRRELFF
12	TRBV13	TRBJ1-2	.	.	TGTGCCAGCACCAAAGGGAGGAGTGGCTACACCTTC	CASTKGRSGYTF
13	TRBV28	TRBJ1-5	.	many	TGTGCCAGCAGTTTTCCGGGTGTTCAGCCCCAGCATTTT	CASSFPGVQPQHF
16	TRBV27	TRBJ1-4	TRBD1	many	TGTGCCAGCAGTTCTCTCCTCCGGGACAGGGCTGAAAAACTGTTTTTT	CASSSLLRDRAEKLFF
15	TRBV4-2	TRBJ2-3	.	many	TGTGCCAGCAGCCAAGGGGCGATGAGCACAGATACGCAGTATTTT	CASSQGAMSTDTQYF
16	TRBV28	TRBJ1-5	.	many	TGTGCCAGCACCTCCGCCAGGCGGATGAGCAATCAGCCCCAGCATTTT	CASTSARRMSNQPQHF
17	TRBV4-2	TRBJ2-5	.	many	TGTGCCAGCAGCCAAGATCGCGGAGGAACGGGGTTTGAGACCCAGTACTTC	CASSQDRGGTGFETQYF
16	TRBV29-1	TRBJ2-3	.	many	TGCAGCGTTGAAGAGATGTGGGGCGCAGGGACAGATACGCAGTATTTT	CSVEEMWGAGTDTQYF
15	TRBV27	TRBJ2-1	TRBD1	many	TGTGCCAGCAGTTTGTACAGGGGGCCCTACAATGAGCAGTTCTTC	CASSLYRGPYNEQFF
13	TRBV28	TRBJ2-7	.	many	TGTGCCAGCACCCCGACAGTGGACTACGAGCAGTACTTC	CASTPTVDYEQYF
12	TRBV3-1	TRBJ1-5	.	many	TGTGCCAGCAGCCAAGGGAGTCAGCCCCAGCATTTT	CASSQGSQPQHF
13	TRBV2	TRBJ1-4	.	many	TGTGCCAGCACCGGGACATCTAATGAAAAACTGTTTTTT	CASTGTSNEKLFF
12	TRBV3-1	TRBJ1-5	.	many	TGTGCCAGCAGCCATCCCTTCGGGCCCCAGCATTTT	CASSHPFGPQHF
16	TRBV12-3/TRBV12-4	TRBJ2-5	TRBD2	many	TGTGCCAGCAGTTGGACTAGCGGGAGTTTGTTGGAGACCCAGTACTTC	CASSWTSGSLLETQYF
15	TRBV20-1	TRBJ2-1	TRBD2	many	TGCAGTGCTAGAGGGGCTAGCGGGAGGTTGGATGAGCAGTTCTTC	CSARGASGRLDEQFF
13	TRBV7-9	TRBJ2-4	.	many	TGTGCCAGCAGCCCATCCGGGGTAGACATTCAGTACTTC	CASSPSGVDIQYF
13	TRBV6-1	TRBJ2-7	TRBD1	few	TGTGCCAGCGGAAGGACAGGGTTGTACGAGCAGTACTTC	CASGRTGLYEQYF
14	TRBV28	TRBJ2-3	.	many	TGTGCCAGCAGTCCGGACAGATTCACAGATACGCAGTATTTT	CASSPDRFTDTQYF
15	TRBV18	TRBJ1-3	.	many	TGTGCCAGCTCACCACCAAGAGATTGGGGAAACACCATATATTTT	CASSPPRDWGNTIYF
16	TRBV4-2	TRBJ2-7	TRBD1	many	TGTGCCAGCAGCCAGCAGGGGGTGGAGACAACCTACGAGCAGTACTTC	CASSQQGVETTYEQYF
12	TRBV3-1	TRBJ1-1	TRBD1	many	TGTGCCAGCAGCCAGAGGACAGGCGGAGCTTTCTTT	CASSQRTGGAFF